This T cell receptor beta chain was sequenced during a study of T cell responses to AZD1222 COVID-19 vaccine. The study's findings and limits: CD4 TCRs covered the whole spike, strongest at regions 160-218 and 743-854. Females made up more of the donors, who were largely white British, and clonal diversity may have come out too low.

In the case of this clone: The antigen is undetermined.

Second-dose timings of about 4 or about 12 weeks were pooled. V lost 4 bases and J lost 6, with 16 bases in between. The CDR3 is 15 amino acids. CDR1 and CDR2 (germline): SNHLY, FYNNEI. Generated by immunoSEQ multiplex PCR, the TCRdb table keeps only in-frame clones and is missing some. The sample holds fewer than 150,000 clones, about nine tenths seen once. The rearrangement links TRBV2 to TRBJ1-5, with a possible D match to TRBD1 (6 bases). Specimen: peripheral blood, collected 28 days after the second AZD1222 dose. The receptor was isolated from an adult who received the AZD1222 COVID-19 vaccine. CDR3 bases: TGTGCCAGCAGTGTGTCAGGGGTATCATCTCAGCCCCAGCATTTT. Its protein is CASSVSGVSSQPQHF.